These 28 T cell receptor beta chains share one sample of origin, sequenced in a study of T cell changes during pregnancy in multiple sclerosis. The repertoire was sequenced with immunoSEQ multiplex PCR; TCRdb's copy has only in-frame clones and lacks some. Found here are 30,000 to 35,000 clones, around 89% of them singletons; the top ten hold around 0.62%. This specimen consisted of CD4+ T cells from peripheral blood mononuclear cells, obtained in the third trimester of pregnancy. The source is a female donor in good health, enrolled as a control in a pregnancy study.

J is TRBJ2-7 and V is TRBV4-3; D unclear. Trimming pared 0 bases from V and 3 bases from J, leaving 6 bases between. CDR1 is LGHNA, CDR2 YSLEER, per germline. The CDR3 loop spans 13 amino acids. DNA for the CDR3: TGCGCCAGCAGCCAAGAACCGGGCTACGAGCAGTACTTC. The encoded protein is CASSQEPGYEQYF.

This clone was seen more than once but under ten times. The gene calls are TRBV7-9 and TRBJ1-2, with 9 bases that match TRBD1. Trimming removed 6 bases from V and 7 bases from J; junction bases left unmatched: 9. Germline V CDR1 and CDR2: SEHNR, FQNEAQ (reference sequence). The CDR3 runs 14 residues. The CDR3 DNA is TGTGCCAGCAGTCCTTCGGGACAGGGCTTTGGCTACACCTTC. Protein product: CASSPSGQGFGYTF.

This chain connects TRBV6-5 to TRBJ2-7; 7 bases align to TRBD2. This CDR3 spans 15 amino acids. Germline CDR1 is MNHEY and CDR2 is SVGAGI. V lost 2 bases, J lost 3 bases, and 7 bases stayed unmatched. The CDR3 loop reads CASSYQGGSFYEQYF. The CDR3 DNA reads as TGTGCCAGCAGTTACCAGGGAGGGTCGTTCTACGAGCAGTACTTC.

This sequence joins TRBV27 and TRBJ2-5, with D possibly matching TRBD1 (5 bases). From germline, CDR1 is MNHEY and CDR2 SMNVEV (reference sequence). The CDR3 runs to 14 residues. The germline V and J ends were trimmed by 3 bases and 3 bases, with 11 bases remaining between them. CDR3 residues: CASSFGQGEETQYF. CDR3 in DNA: TGTGCCAGCAGTTTCGGACAAGGAGAAGAGACCCAGTACTTC.

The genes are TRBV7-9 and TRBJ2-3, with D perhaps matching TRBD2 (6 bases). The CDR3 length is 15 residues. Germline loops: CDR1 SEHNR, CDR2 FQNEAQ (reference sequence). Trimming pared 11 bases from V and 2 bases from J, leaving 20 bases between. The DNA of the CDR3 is TGTGCCGAGGTTTTGTCGGGCGGGGACACAGATACGCAGTATTTT. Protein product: CAEVLSGGDTDTQYF. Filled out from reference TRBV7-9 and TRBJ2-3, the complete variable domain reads DTGVSQNPRHKITKRGQNVTFRCDPISEHNRLYWYRQTLGQGPEFLTYFQNEAQLEKSRLLSDRFSAERPKGSFSTLEIQRTEQGDSAMYLCAEVLSGGDTDTQYFGPGTRLTVL.

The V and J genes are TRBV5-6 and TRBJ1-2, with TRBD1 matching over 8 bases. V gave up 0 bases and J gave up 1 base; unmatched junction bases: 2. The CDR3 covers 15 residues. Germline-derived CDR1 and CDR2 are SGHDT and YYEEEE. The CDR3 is CASSLVDRDNYGYTF. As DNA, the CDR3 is TGTGCCAGCAGCTTGGTGGACAGGGATAACTATGGCTACACCTTC.

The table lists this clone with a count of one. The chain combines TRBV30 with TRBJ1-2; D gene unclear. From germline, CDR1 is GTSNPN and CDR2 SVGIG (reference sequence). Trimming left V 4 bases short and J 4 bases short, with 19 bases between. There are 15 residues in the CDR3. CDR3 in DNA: TGTGCCTGGATAGGAGGAAGAGGTCGGAGCTATGGCTACACCTTC. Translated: CAWIGGRGRSYGYTF.

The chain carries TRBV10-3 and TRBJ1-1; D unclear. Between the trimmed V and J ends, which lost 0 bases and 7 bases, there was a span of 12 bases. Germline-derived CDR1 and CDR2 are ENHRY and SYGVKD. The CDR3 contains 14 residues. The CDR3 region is CAISESTSRGEAFF. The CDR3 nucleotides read TGTGCCATCAGTGAGTCGACAAGCCGGGGTGAAGCTTTCTTT.

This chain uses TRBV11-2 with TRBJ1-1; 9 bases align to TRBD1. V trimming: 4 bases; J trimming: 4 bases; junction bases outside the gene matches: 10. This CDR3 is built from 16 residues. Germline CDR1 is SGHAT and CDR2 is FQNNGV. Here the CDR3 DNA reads TGTGCCAGCAGCTCCCTGACAGGGGGATTTGTCACTGAAGCTTTCTTT. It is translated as CASSSLTGGFVTEAFF. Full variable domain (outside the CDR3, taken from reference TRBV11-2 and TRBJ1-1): EAGVAQSPRYKIIEKRQSVAFWCNPISGHATLYWYQQILGQGPKLLIQFQNNGVVDDSQLPKDRFSAERLKGVDSTLKIQPAKLEDSAVYLCASSSLTGGFVTEAFFGQGTRLTVV.

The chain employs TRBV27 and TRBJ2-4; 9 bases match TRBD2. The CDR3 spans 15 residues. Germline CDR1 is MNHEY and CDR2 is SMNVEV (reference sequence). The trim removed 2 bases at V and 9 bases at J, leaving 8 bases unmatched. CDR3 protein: CASSLGSGGSSIQYF. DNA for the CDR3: TGTGCCAGCAGTTTAGGTAGCGGGGGTTCCTCCATTCAGTACTTC.

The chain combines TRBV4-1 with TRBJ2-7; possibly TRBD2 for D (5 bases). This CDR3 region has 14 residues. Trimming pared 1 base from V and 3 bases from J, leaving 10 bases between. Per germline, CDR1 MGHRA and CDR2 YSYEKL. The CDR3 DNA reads TGCGCCAGCAGCCAAGGTCCCCGGGGCTACGAGCAGTACTTC. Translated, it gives CASSQGPRGYEQYF.

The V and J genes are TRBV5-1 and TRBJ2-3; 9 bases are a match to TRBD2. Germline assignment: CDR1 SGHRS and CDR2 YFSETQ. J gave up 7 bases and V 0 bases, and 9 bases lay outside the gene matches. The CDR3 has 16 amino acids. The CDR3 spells CASSLGVAGASNTQYF. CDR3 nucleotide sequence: TGCGCCAGCAGCTTGGGCGTAGCGGGGGCGAGTAATACGCAGTATTTT.

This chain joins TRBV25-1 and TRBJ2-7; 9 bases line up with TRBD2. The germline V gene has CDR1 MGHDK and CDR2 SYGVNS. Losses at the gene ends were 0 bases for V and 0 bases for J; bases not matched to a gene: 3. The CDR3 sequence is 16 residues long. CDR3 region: CASSEYGAGGSYEQYF. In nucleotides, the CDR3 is TGTGCCAGCAGTGAATATGGAGCGGGGGGCTCCTACGAGCAGTACTTC.

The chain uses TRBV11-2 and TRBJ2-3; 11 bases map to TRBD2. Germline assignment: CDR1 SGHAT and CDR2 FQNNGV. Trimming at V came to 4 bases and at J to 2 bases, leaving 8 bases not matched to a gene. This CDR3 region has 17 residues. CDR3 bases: TGTGCCAGCAGCTCCTTGGCTAGCGGGGGGTCCACAGATACGCAGTATTTT. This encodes CASSSLASGGSTDTQYF.

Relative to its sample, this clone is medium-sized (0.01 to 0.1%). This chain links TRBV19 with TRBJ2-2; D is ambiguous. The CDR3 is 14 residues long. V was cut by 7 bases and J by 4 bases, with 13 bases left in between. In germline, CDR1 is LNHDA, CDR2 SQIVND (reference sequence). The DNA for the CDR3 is TGTGCCAGTAACCTAGATCGTGGCACCGGGGAGCTGTTTTTT. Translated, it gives CASNLDRGTGELFF. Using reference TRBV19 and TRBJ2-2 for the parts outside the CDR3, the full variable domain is DGGITQSPKYLFRKEGQNVTLSCEQNLNHDAMYWYRQDPGQGLRLIYYSQIVNDFQKGDIAEGYSVSREKKESFPLTVTSAQKNPTAFYLCASNLDRGTGELFFGEGSRLTVL.

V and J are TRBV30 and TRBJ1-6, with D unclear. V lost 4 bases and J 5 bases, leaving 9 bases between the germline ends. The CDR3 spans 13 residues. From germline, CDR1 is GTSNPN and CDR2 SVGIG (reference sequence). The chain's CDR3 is CAWMSQDNSPLHF. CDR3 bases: TGTGCCTGGATGTCCCAGGATAATTCACCCCTCCACTTT.

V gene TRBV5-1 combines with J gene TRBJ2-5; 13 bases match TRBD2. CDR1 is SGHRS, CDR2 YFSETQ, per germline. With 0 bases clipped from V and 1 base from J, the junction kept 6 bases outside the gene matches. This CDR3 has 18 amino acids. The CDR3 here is CASSLGTSGGWIQETQYF. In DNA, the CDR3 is TGCGCCAGCAGCTTGGGGACTAGCGGGGGATGGATCCAAGAGACCCAGTACTTC.

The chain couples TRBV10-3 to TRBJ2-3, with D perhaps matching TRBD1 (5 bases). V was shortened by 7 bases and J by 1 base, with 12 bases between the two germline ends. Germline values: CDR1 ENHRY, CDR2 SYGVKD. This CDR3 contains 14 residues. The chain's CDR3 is CAITSGLGTDTQYF. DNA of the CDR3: TGTGCCATCACTTCAGGGCTAGGCACAGATACGCAGTATTTT.

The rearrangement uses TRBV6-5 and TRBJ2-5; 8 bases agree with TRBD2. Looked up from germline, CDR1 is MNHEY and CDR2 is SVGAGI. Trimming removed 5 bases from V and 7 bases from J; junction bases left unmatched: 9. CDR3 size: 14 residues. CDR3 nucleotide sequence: TGTGCCAGCAGTGGGGGACTAGTCTTAGGGACCCAGTACTTC. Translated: CASSGGLVLGTQYF.

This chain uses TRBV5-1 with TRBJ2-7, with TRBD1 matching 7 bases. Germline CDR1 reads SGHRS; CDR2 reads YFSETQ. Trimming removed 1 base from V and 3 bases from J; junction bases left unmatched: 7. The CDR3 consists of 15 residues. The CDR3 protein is CASSLRTGTDYEQYF. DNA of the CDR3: TGCGCCAGCAGCTTGCGCACAGGGACAGACTACGAGCAGTACTTC.

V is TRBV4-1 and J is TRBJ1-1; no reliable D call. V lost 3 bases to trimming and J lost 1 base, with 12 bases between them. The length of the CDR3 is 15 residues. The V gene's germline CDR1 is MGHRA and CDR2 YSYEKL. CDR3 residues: CASSQSPAGNTEAFF. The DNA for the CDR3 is TGCGCCAGCAGCCAGTCACCGGCAGGGAACACTGAAGCTTTCTTT.

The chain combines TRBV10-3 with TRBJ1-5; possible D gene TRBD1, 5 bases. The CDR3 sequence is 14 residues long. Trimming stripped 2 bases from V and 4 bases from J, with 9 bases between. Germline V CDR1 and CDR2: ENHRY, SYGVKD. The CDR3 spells CAISEEAGNQPQHF. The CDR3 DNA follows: TGTGCCATCAGTGAGGAGGCAGGGAATCAGCCCCAGCATTTT.

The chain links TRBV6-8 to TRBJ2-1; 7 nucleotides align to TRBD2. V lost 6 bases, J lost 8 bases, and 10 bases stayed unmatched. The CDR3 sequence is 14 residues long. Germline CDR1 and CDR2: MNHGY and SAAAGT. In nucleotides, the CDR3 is TGTGCCAGCAGCCCCCGGGGCGGGAGAGATGAGCAGTTCTTC. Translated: CASSPRGGRDEQFF.

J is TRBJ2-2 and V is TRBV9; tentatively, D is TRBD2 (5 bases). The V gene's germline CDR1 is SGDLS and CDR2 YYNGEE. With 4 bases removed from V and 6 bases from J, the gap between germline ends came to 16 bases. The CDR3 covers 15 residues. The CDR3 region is CASSPLGGLAGELFF. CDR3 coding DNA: TGTGCCAGCAGCCCGCTAGGCGGGTTGGCCGGGGAGCTGTTTTTT.

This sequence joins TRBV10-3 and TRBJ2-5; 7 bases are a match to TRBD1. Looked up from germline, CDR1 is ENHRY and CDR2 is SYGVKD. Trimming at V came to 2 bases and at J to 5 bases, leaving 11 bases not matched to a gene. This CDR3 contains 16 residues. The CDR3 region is CAISEDDRTGWETQYF. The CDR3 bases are TGTGCCATCAGTGAGGATGATCGGACAGGTTGGGAGACCCAGTACTTC.

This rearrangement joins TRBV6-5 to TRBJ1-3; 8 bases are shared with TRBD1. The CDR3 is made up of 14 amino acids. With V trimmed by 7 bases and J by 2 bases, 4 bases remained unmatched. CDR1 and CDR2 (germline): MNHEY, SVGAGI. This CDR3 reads CASKSDRAGNTIYF. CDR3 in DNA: TGTGCCAGCAAATCGGACAGGGCTGGAAACACCATATATTTT.

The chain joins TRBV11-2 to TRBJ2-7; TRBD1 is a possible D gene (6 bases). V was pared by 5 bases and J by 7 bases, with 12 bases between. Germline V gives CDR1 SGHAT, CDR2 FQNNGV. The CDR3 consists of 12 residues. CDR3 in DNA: TGTGCCAGCAGCCACAGGGCTGGGGAGCAGTACTTC. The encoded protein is CASSHRAGEQYF.

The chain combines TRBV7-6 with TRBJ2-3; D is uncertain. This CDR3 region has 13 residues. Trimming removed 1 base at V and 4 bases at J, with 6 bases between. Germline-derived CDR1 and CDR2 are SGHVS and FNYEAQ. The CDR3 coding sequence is TGTGCCAGCAGCTTAGTAGCCGCAGATACGCAGTATTTT. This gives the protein CASSLVAADTQYF.